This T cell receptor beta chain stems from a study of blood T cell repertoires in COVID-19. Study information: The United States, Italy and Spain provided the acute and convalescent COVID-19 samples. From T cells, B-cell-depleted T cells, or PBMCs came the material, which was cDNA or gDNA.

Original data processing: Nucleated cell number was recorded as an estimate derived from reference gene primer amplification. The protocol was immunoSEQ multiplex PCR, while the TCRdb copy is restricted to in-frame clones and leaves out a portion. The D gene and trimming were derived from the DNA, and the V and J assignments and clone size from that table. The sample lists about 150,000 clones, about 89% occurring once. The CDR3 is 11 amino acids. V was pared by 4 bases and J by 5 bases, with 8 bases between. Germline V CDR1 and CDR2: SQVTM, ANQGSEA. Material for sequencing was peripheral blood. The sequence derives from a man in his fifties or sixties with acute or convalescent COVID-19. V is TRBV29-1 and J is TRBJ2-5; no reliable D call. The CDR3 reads CSVGWAETQYF. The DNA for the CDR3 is TGCAGCGTTGGATGGGCTGAGACCCAGTACTTC.